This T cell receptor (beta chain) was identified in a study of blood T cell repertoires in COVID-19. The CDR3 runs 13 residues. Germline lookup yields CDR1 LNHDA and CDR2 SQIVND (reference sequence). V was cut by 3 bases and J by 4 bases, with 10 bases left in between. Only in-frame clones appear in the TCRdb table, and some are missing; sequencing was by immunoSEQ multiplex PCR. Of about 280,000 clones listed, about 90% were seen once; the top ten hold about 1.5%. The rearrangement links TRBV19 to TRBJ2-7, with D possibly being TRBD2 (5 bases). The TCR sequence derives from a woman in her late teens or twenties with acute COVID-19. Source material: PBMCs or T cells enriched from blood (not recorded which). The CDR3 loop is CASSIAGLYEQYF. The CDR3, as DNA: TGTGCCAGTAGTATTGCAGGACTTTACGAGCAGTACTTC.